This is a list of T cell receptor beta chains from one sample in a study of blood T cell repertoires in COVID-19. TCRdb's table, derived via immunoSEQ multiplex PCR, lists solely in-frame clones and lacks some. The sample holds 50,000 or so clones, roughly nine tenths seen once. Specimen: peripheral blood. These receptors came from a man between 65 and 80 years old with active COVID-19. CDR3s include the opening cysteine and the closing phenylalanine or tryptophan. D genes are given only for firm matches. Size tells how often a clone was seen (once, few, many) or the class of an expanded clone, and some rows leave it out.

V: TRBV6-2/TRBV6-3
size: few
J: TRBJ2-7
D: .
DNA: TGTGCCAGCAGTTATAAAACCCTCGGCGAGCAGTACTTC
CDR3: CASSYKTLGEQYF

V: TRBV30
size: .
J: TRBJ1-1
D: .
DNA: TGTGCGGGGCCTGAAGCTTTCTTT
CDR3: CAGPEAFF

V: TRBV11-2
size: .
J: TRBJ1-3
D: .
DNA: TGTGCCAGCAGCTCTTTGACAGACCTTGGAAACACCATATATTTT
CDR3: CASSSLTDLGNTIYF

V: TRBV10-1
size: few
J: TRBJ1-2
D: .
DNA: TGCGCCAGCAGTAATACAGGGTTTCGGGTCTATGGCTACACCTTC
CDR3: CASSNTGFRVYGYTF

V: TRBV2
size: .
J: TRBJ2-2
D: .
DNA: TGTGCCAGCAGTGAACTCGGGGGGAACACCGGGGAGCTGTTTTTT
CDR3: CASSELGGNTGELFF

V: TRBV6-2/TRBV6-3
size: .
J: TRBJ1-1
D: TRBD1
DNA: TGTGCCAGCAGTCCCCCCGGACAGGGGGTCTCTGAAGCTTTCTTT
CDR3: CASSPPGQGVSEAFF

V: TRBV5-4
size: .
J: TRBJ2-1
D: TRBD1
DNA: TGTGCCAGCAGTGACAGGGGCAATGAGCAGTTCTTC
CDR3: CASSDRGNEQFF

V: TRBV19
size: once
J: TRBJ1-1
D: .
DNA: TGTGCCAGTAGTCCCGCCGCCGGGGTGAACACTGAAGCTTTCTTT
CDR3: CASSPAAGVNTEAFF

V: TRBV28
size: .
J: TRBJ1-1
D: .
DNA: TGTGCCAGCAGTTCACAGGGACGGGCTTTCTTT
CDR3: CASSSQGRAFF

V: TRBV15
size: .
J: TRBJ2-3
D: .
DNA: TGTGCCACCAGCAACAGAAGAGGGTTTGATACGCAGTATTTT
CDR3: CATSNRRGFDTQYF

V: TRBV2
size: .
J: TRBJ2-3
D: .
DNA: TGTGCCAGCAGACGCGACGACGGGGGGCGCGGCACAGATACGCAGTATTTT
CDR3: CASRRDDGGRGTDTQYF

V: TRBV4-1
size: .
J: TRBJ1-2
D: .
DNA: TGCGCCAGCAGCCAAGAGCAGGGACTCAACTATGGCTACACCTTC
CDR3: CASSQEQGLNYGYTF

V: TRBV5-6
size: .
J: TRBJ1-5
D: TRBD1
DNA: TGTGCCAGCAGCTGGGGACAGATAAATCAGCCCCAGCATTTT
CDR3: CASSWGQINQPQHF

V: TRBV12-3/TRBV12-4
size: .
J: TRBJ2-3
D: TRBD2
DNA: TGTGCCAGCAGAGGACTAGCGGCTAGTCTCGAGTATTTT
CDR3: CASRGLAASLEYF

V: TRBV2
size: .
J: TRBJ1-4
D: TRBD1
DNA: TGTGCCAGCAGTTTATACCGTCCCAGGGGGCAAGATGAAAAACTGTTTTTT
CDR3: CASSLYRPRGQDEKLFF

V: TRBV28
size: .
J: TRBJ1-2
D: .
DNA: TGTGCCAGCAGGGTTGACATGAACTATGGCTACACCTTC
CDR3: CASRVDMNYGYTF

V: TRBV4-2
size: .
J: TRBJ2-2
D: .
DNA: TGTGCCAGCAGCCAAGAGGTAGCGGCAGCGAACACCGGGGAGCTGTTTTTT
CDR3: CASSQEVAAANTGELFF

V: TRBV28
size: .
J: TRBJ1-1
D: TRBD1
DNA: TGTGCCAGCGGAGGGGGCTCGGTAGGTACTGAAGCTTTCTTT
CDR3: CASGGGSVGTEAFF

V: TRBV19
size: .
J: TRBJ1-1
D: .
DNA: TGTGCCAGTAATGTGGCGGGGTCGACTGAAGCTTTCTTT
CDR3: CASNVAGSTEAFF

V: TRBV6-1
size: .
J: TRBJ1-4
D: .
DNA: TGTGCCAGCAGTGAACAGCAGGCAACTAATGAAAAACTGTTTTTT
CDR3: CASSEQQATNEKLFF

V: TRBV19
size: .
J: TRBJ2-5
D: .
DNA: TGTGCCAGTTCCCACCCGGGCGGGGTCGCCGGGGAGACCCAGTACTTC
CDR3: CASSHPGGVAGETQYF

V: TRBV12-5
size: .
J: TRBJ2-5
D: .
DNA: TGTGCTAGTGCCAATCCTGGGGGGTGGGAGACCCAGTACTTC
CDR3: CASANPGGWETQYF

V: TRBV27
size: .
J: TRBJ2-2
D: .
DNA: TGTGCCAGCACCTCCAGGTACACCGGGGAGCTGTTTTTT
CDR3: CASTSRYTGELFF

V: TRBV27
size: .
J: TRBJ1-5
D: .
DNA: TGTGCCAGCAGCCCTAGCGGGGGCGGCAATCAGCCCCAGCATTTT
CDR3: CASSPSGGGNQPQHF

V: TRBV19
size: .
J: TRBJ2-5
D: TRBD2
DNA: TGTGCCAGTAGAAACTCGGGGGGGAACCAAGAGACCCAGTACTTC
CDR3: CASRNSGGNQETQYF

V: TRBV27
size: few
J: TRBJ1-6
D: TRBD1
DNA: TGTGCCAGCACCGGACAGGGGGGATCACCCCTCCACTTT
CDR3: CASTGQGGSPLHF

V: TRBV5-6
size: .
J: TRBJ1-1
D: TRBD1
DNA: TGTGCCAGCAGCTGGGGACTTACTAGGACAGGGGGTACTGAAGCTTTCTTT
CDR3: CASSWGLTRTGGTEAFF

V: TRBV5-1
size: .
J: TRBJ2-5
D: TRBD1
DNA: TGCGCCAGCAGGCCAGGGGGTTCTTACCAAGAGACCCAGTACTTC
CDR3: CASRPGGSYQETQYF

V: TRBV18
size: .
J: TRBJ1-3
D: .
DNA: TGTGCCAGCTCACCACCGTCAGCGCCCCACTCTGGAAACACCATATATTTT
CDR3: CASSPPSAPHSGNTIYF

V: TRBV11-2
size: once
J: TRBJ1-6
D: .
DNA: TGTGCCAGCAGCTTAGGACTCACAAGCTCTGGTTCACCCCTCCACTTT
CDR3: CASSLGLTSSGSPLHF

V: TRBV4-1
size: .
J: TRBJ2-7
D: .
DNA: TGCGCCAGCAGCCAAGGCAGTGGTGGGCGGGTCTACGAGCAGTACTTC
CDR3: CASSQGSGGRVYEQYF

V: TRBV19
size: once
J: TRBJ2-6
D: TRBD1
DNA: TGTGCCAGTAGTACTGTGTCCGGCGACAGGGCTGGGGCCAACGTCCTGACTTTC
CDR3: CASSTVSGDRAGANVLTF

V: TRBV2
size: .
J: TRBJ1-3
D: TRBD1
DNA: TGTGCCAGCAAGACAGGGCATGGAAACACCATATATTTT
CDR3: CASKTGHGNTIYF